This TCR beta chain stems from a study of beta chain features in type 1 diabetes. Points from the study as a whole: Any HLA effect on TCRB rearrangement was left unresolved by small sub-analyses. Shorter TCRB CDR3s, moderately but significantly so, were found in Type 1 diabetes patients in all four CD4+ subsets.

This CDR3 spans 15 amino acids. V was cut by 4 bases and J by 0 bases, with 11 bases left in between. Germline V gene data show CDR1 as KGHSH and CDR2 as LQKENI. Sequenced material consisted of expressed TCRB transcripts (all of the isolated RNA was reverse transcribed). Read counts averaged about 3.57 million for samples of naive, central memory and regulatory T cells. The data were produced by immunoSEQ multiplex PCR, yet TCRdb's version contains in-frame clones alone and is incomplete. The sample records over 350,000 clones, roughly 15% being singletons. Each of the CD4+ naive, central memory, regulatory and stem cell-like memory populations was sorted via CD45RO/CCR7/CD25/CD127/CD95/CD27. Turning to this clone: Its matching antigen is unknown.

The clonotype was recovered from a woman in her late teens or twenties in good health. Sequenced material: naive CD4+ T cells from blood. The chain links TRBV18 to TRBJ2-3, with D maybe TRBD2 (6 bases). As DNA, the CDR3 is TGTGCCAGCTCACTTAGCGGCCCTAGCACAGATACGCAGTATTTT. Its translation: CASSLSGPSTDTQYF.